This TCR beta chain emerged from a study of blood T cell repertoires in COVID-19. Across the study: The cDNA or gDNA used as material had been derived from T cells, B-cell-depleted T cells, or PBMCs.

The V segment lost 4 bases and the J segment 4 bases; nucleotides outside the gene matches: 12. Germline loops: CDR1 LGHDT, CDR2 YNNKEL (reference sequence). The CDR3 loop spans 16 amino acids. Measured with immunoSEQ multiplex PCR; TCRdb has only the in-frame clones, and not every one. In the table there are roughly 180,000 clones, 82% of which are singletons. Participants came from some 23 US areas, aged about 18 to 100 years. This chain uses TRBV3-1 (or the pseudogene TRBV3-2) with TRBJ2-5, with 7 bases aligning to TRBD2. Specimen: PBMCs or T cells enriched from blood (not recorded which). The TCR originated in a man between 45 and 60 years old who had recovered from COVID-19. The CDR3 bases are TGTGCCAGCAGCCGACCCCGGCAGGGCGGGAGAGAGACCCAGTACTTC. Protein product: CASSRPRQGGRETQYF.